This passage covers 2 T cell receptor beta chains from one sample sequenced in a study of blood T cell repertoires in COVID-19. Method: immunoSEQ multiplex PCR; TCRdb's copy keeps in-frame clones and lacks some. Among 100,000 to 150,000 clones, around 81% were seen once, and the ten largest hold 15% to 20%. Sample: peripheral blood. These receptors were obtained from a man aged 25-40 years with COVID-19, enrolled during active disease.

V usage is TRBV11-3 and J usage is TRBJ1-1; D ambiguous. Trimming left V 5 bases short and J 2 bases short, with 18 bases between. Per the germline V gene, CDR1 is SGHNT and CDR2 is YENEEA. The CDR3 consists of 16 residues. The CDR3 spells CASSPRERFDNTEAFF. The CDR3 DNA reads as TGTGCCAGCAGCCCCCGGGAGAGATTTGATAACACTGAAGCTTTCTTT.

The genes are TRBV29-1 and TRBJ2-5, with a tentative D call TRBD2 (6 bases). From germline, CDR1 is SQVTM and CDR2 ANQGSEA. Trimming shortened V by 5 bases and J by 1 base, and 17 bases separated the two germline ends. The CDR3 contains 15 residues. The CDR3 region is CSVRLGGRLQETQYF. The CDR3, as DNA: TGCAGCGTTCGTTTGGGAGGACGCCTCCAAGAGACCCAGTACTTC.